This T cell receptor (beta chain) was documented in a study of T cell repertoires in cytomegalovirus infection. Overall study: Carrying CMV and the relevant HLA type showed in public TCR beta signatures.

Germline assignment: CDR1 SGHAT and CDR2 FQDESV (reference sequence). The V end lost 5 bases, the J end lost 2 bases, and 12 bases lay between the germline ends. CDR3 length: 14 amino acids. TCRdb called the reads again in MiXCR, with one record for every CDR3 protein. Of a few hundred thousand distinct CDR3 sequences listed, approximately 9% are singletons. The study, taken as a whole, reports: Summed public TCR beta family frequency identified CMV carriers bearing the relevant HLA.

This clonotype showed up many times. Its specificity is unknown. The source is a human donor in good health (CMV status not recorded). Some clones in this sample may be carry-over from other donors' samples. The specimen sequenced was PBMCs. The V and J genes are TRBV11-1 and TRBJ1-2; D remains ambiguous. The CDR3 coding sequence is TGTGCCAGCAGCCGTTCTACTATGAACTATGGCTACACCTTC. Its translation: CASSRSTMNYGYTF.